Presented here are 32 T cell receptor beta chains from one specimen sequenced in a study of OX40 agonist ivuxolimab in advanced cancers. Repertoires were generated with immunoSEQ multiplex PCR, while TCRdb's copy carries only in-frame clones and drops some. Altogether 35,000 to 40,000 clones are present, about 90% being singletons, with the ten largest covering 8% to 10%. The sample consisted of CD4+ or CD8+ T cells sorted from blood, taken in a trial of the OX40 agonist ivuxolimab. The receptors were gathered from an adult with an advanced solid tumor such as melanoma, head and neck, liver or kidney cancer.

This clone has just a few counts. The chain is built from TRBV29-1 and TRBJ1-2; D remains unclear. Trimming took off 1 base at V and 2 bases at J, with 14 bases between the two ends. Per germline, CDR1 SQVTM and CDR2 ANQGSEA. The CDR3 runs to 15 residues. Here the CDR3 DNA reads TGCAGCGTTGAAGGTGGACCCCAGGTGAACTATGGCTACACCTTC. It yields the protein CSVEGGPQVNYGYTF.

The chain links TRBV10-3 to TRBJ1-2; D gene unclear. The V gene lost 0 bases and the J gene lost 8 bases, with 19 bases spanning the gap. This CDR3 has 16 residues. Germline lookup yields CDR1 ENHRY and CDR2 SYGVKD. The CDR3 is CAISESAGQWERGYTF. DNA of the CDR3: TGTGCCATCAGTGAGTCGGCGGGTCAATGGGAACGGGGCTACACCTTC.

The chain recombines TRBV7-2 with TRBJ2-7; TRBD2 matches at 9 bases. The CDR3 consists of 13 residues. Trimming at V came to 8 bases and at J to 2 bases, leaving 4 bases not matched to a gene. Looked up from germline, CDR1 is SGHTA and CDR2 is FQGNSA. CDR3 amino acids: CASGLAGAYEQYV. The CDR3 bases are TGTGCCAGCGGATTAGCGGGAGCCTACGAGCAGTACGTC.

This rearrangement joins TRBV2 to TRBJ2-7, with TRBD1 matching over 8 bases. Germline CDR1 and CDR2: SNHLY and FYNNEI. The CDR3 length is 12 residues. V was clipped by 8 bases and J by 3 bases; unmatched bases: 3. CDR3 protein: CASLGQVYEQYV. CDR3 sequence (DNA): TGTGCCAGCTTGGGACAGGTCTACGAGCAGTACGTC.

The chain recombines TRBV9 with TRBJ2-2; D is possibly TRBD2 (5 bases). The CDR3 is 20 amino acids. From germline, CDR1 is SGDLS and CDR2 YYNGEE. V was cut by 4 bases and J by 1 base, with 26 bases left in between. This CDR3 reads CASSPLGAPWAEENTGELFF. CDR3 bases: TGTGCCAGCAGCCCCCTAGGAGCCCCATGGGCGGAGGAGAACACCGGGGAGCTGTTTTTT.

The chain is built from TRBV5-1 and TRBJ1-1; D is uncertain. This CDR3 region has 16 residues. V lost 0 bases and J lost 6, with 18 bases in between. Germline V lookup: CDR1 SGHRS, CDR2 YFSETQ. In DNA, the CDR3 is TGCGCCAGCAGCTTGGGAGATAGTCTATTTCGCGCTGAAGCTTTCTTT. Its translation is CASSLGDSLFRAEAFF. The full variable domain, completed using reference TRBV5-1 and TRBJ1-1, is KAGVTQTPRYLIKTRGQQVTLSCSPISGHRSVSWYQQTPGQGLQFLFEYFSETQRNKGNFPGRFSGRQFSNSRSEMNVSTLELGDSALYLCASSLGDSLFRAEAFFGQGTRLTVV.

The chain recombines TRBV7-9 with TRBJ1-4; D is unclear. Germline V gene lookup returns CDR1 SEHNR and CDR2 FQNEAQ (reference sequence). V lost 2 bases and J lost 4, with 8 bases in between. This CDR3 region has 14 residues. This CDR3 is CASSLQDFNEKLFF. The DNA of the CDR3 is TGTGCCAGCAGCTTACAGGACTTTAATGAAAAACTGTTTTTT.

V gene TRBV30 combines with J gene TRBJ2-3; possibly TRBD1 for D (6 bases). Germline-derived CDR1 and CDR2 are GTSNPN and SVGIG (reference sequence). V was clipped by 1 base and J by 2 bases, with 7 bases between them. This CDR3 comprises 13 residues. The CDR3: CAWSDRATDTQYF. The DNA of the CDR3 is TGTGCCTGGAGTGACAGGGCCACAGATACGCAGTATTTT.

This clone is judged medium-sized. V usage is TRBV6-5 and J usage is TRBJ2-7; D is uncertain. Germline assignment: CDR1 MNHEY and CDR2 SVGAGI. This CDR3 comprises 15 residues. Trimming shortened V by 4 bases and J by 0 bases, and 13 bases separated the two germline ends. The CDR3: CASSSDPASSYEQYV. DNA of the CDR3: TGTGCCAGCAGTTCGGACCCAGCGAGCTCCTACGAGCAGTACGTC.

In DNA, the CDR3 is TGTGCCAGCAGTTCCGACGGGCTTGAGCAGTTCTTC. It is translated as CASSSDGLEQFF. The rearrangement links TRBV27 to TRBJ2-1; D gene uncertain. Deletions cut 4 bases from V and 9 bases from J, with 10 bases between. The CDR3 covers 12 residues. Germline V gives CDR1 MNHEY, CDR2 SMNVEV (reference sequence).

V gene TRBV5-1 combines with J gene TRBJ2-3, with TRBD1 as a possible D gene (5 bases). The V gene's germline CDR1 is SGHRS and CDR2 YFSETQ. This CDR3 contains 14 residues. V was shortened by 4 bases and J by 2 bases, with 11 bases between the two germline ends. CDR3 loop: CASSPETATDTQYF. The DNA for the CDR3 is TGCGCCAGCAGCCCAGAGACAGCCACAGATACGCAGTATTTT. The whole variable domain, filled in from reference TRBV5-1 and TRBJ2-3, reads KAGVTQTPRYLIKTRGQQVTLSCSPISGHRSVSWYQQTPGQGLQFLFEYFSETQRNKGNFPGRFSGRQFSNSRSEMNVSTLELGDSALYLCASSPETATDTQYFGPGTRLTVL.

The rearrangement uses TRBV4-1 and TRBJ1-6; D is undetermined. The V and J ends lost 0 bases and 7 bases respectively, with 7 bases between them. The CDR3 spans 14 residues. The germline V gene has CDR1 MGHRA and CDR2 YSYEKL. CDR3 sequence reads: CASSQDRWNSPLHF. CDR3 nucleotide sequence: TGCGCCAGCAGCCAAGATCGATGGAATTCACCCCTCCACTTT.

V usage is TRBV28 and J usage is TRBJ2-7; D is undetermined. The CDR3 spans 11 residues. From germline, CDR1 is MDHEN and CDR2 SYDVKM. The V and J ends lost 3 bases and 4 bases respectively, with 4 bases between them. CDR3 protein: CASSFAYEQYF. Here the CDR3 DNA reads TGTGCCAGCAGTTTCGCGTACGAGCAGTACTTC.

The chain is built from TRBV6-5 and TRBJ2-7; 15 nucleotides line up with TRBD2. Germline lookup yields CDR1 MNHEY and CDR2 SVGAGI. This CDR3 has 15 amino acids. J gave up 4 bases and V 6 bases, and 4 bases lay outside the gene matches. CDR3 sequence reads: CASRPGTSGRYEQYF. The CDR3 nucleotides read TGTGCCAGCAGGCCAGGGACTAGCGGGAGGTACGAGCAGTACTTC.

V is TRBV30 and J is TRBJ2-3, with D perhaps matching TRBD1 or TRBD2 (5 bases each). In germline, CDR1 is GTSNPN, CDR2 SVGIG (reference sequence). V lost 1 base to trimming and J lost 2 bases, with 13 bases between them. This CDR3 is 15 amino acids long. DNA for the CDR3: TGTGCCTGGAGTGGAGAGACAGACTACACAGATACGCAGTATTTT. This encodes CAWSGETDYTDTQYF.

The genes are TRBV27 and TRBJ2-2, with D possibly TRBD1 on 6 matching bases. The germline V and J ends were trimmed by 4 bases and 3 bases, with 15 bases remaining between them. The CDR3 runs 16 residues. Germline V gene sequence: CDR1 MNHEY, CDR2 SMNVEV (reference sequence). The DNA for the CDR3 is TGTGCCAGCAGTTATTTTACAGGGAGAGACACCGGGGAGCTGTTTTTT. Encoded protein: CASSYFTGRDTGELFF.

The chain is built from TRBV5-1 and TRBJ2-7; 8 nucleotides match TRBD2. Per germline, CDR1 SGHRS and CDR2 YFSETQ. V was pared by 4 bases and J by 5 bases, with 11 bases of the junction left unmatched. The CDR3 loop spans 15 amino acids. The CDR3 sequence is CASSPGSGSIHEQYF. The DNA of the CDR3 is TGCGCCAGCAGCCCCGGAAGCGGGAGCATCCACGAGCAGTACTTC.

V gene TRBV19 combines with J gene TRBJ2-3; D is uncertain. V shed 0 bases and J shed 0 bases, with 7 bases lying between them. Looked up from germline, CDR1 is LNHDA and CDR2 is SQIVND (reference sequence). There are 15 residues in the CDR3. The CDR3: CASSIEEYSTDTQYF. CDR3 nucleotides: TGTGCCAGTAGTATAGAGGAGTATAGCACAGATACGCAGTATTTT.

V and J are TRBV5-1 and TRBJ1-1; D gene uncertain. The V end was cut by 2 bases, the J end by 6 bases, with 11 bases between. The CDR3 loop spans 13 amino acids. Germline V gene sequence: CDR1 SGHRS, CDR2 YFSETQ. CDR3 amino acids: CASSFLLGAEAFF. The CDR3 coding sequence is TGCGCCAGCAGCTTCCTGCTTGGGGCTGAAGCTTTCTTT. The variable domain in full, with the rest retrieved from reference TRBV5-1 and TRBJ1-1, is KAGVTQTPRYLIKTRGQQVTLSCSPISGHRSVSWYQQTPGQGLQFLFEYFSETQRNKGNFPGRFSGRQFSNSRSEMNVSTLELGDSALYLCASSFLLGAEAFFGQGTRLTVV.

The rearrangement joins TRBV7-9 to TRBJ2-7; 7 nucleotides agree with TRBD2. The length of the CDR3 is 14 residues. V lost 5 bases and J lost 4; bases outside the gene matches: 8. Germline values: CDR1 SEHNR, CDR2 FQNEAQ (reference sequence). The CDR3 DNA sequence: TGTGCCAGCAGCCCTCGGGGAGGGCCATACGAGCAGTACTTC. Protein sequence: CASSPRGGPYEQYF.

In DNA form, the CDR3 reads TGTGCCTGGAGCGTACTGGGGTACGAGCAGTACTTC. This translates into CAWSVLGYEQYF. The chain is built from TRBV30 and TRBJ2-7; D is ambiguous. There are 12 residues in the CDR3. With 3 bases removed from V and 4 bases from J, the gap between germline ends came to 10 bases. Germline values: CDR1 GTSNPN, CDR2 SVGIG (reference sequence).

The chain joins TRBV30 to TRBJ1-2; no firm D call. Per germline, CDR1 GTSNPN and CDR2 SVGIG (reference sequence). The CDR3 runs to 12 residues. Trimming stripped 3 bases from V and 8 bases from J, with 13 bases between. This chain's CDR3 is CAWSPSWEGYTF. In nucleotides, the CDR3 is TGTGCCTGGAGCCCGTCTTGGGAAGGCTACACCTTC. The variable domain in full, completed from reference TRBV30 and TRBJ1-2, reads SQTIHQWPATLVQPVGSPLSLECTVEGTSNPNLYWYRQAAGRGLQLLFYSVGIGQISSEVPQNLSASRPQDRQFILSSKKLLLSDSGFYLCAWSPSWEGYTFGSGTRLTVV.

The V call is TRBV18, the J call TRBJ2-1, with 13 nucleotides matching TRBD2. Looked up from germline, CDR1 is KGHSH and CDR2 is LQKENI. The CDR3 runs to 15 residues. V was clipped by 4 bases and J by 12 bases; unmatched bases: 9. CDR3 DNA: TGTGCCAGCTCACGTCCGACTAGCGGGAGGTATGGGCAGTTCTTC. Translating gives CASSRPTSGRYGQFF. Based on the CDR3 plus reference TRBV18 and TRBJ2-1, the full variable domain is NAGVMQNPRHLVRRRGQEARLRCSPMKGHSHVYWYRQLPEEGLKFMVYLQKENIIDESGMPKERFSAEFPKEGPSILRIQQVVRGDSAAYFCASSRPTSGRYGQFFGPGTRLTVL.

The CDR3 bases are TGTGCCTGTGAGCTACAGGGCTCCAGCTCCTATAATTCACCCCTCCACTTT. Amino acid sequence: CACELQGSSSYNSPLHF. The V call is TRBV30, the J call TRBJ1-6; TRBD1 is a possible D gene (6 bases). Per the germline V gene, CDR1 is GTSNPN and CDR2 is SVGIG (reference sequence). This CDR3 spans 17 amino acids. V was cut by 6 bases and J by 0 bases, with 18 bases left in between. Full variable domain (outside the CDR3, taken from reference TRBV30 and TRBJ1-6): SQTIHQWPATLVQPVGSPLSLECTVEGTSNPNLYWYRQAAGRGLQLLFYSVGIGQISSEVPQNLSASRPQDRQFILSSKKLLLSDSGFYLCACELQGSSSYNSPLHFGNGTRLTVT.

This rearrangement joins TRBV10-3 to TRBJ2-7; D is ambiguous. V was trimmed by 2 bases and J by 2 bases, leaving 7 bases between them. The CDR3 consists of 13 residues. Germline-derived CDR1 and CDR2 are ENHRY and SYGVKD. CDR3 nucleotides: TGTGCCATCAGTGAGCCCCCGGCCTACGAGCAGTACTTC. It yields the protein CAISEPPAYEQYF.

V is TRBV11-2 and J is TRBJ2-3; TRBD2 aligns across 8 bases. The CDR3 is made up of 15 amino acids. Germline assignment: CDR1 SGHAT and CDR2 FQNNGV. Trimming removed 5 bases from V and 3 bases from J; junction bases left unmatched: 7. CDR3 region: CASSPGGGWTDTQYF. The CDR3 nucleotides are TGTGCCAGCAGCCCGGGGGGGGGATGGACAGATACGCAGTATTTT.

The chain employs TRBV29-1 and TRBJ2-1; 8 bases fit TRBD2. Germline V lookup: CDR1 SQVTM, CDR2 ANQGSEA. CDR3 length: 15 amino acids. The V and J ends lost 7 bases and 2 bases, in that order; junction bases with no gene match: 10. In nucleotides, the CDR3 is TGCAGCGCTCCCCTCCAGACTAGCGCCTACAATGAGCAGTTCTTC. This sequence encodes CSAPLQTSAYNEQFF.

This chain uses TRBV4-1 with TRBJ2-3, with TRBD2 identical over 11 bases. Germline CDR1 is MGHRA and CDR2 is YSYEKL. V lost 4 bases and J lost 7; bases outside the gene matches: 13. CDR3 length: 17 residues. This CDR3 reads CASSLLGSGRAGNTQYF. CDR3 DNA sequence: TGCGCCAGCAGCCTCCTTGGTAGCGGGAGGGCCGGGAATACGCAGTATTTT.

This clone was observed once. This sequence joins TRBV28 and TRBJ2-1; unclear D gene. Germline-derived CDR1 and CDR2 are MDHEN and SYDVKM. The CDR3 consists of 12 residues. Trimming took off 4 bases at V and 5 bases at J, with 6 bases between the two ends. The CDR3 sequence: CASSSPNNEQFF. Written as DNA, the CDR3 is TGTGCCAGCAGTTCCCCCAACAATGAGCAGTTCTTC.

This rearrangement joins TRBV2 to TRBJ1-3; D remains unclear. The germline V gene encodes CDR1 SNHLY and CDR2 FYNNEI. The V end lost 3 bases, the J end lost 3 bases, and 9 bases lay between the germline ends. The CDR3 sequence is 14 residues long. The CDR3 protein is CASSEVQFGNTIYF. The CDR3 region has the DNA TGTGCCAGCAGTGAGGTTCAGTTTGGAAACACCATATATTTT.

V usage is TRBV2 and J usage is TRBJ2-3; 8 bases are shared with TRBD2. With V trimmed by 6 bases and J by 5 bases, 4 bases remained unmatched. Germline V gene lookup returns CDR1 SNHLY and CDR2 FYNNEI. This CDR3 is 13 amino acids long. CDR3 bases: TGTGCCAGCAGCCCTCGGGGGGGAGATACGCAGTATTTT. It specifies CASSPRGGDTQYF.

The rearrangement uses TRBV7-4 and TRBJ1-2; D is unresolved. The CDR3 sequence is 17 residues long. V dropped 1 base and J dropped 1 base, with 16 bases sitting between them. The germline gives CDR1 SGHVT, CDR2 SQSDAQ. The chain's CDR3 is CASSLGGPLRFNYGYTF. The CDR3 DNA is TGTGCCAGCAGCTTAGGTGGCCCTTTACGATTTAACTATGGCTACACCTTC.